The clone carrying this T cell receptor beta chain occurred once. The sample belongs to a study of PD-L1 blockade in urothelial cancer. The time point: pretreatment peripheral blood. Sequencing was performed with immunoSEQ multiplex PCR; in TCRdb, only in-frame clones are kept and a portion is missing. In the table there are more than 85,000 clones, about nine tenths of which are singletons. This sequence originates from a man aged 60-69 years with urothelial cancer. The sample was PBMCs, taken around atezolizumab (anti-PD-L1) treatment.

CDR3 residues: CASSLAGLQSYEQYF. DNA for the CDR3: TGTGCCAGCAGCTTAGCGGGACTACAATCCTACGAGCAGTACTTC. The chain links TRBV7-2 to TRBJ2-7, with TRBD2 matching 7 bases. The J segment lost 1 base and the V segment lost 0 bases, leaving 3 bases of the junction unmatched. The CDR3 runs 15 residues. CDR1 and CDR2 from the germline V gene are SGHTA and FQGNSA. Combining the CDR3 with reference TRBV7-2 and TRBJ2-7 gives the whole variable domain GAGVSQSPSNKVTEKGKDVELRCDPISGHTALYWYRQSLGQGLEFLIYFQGNSAPDKSGLPSDRFSAERTGGSVSTLTIQRTQQEDSAVYLCASSLAGLQSYEQYFGPGTRLTVT.